Below are 22 T cell receptor beta chains sequenced from a single sample in a study of blood T cell repertoires in COVID-19. The repertoire was sequenced with immunoSEQ multiplex PCR; TCRdb's copy has only in-frame clones and lacks some. This table has 490,000 or so clones, around nine tenths appearing once. Sequenced: PBMCs or T cells enriched from blood (not recorded which). These receptors all come from a woman aged 55-70 years who had recovered from COVID-19.

The chain employs TRBV5-1 and TRBJ2-5, with TRBD1 matching 10 bases. Germline V gene data show CDR1 as SGHRS and CDR2 as YFSETQ. With 4 bases clipped from V and 3 bases from J, the junction kept 3 bases outside the gene matches. CDR3 size: 14 residues. The CDR3 DNA reads TGCGCCAGCAGCGGGGGACAGGGGAAAGAGACCCAGTACTTC. It specifies CASSGGQGKETQYF.

The chain combines TRBV6-5 with TRBJ2-3, with 10 bases identical to TRBD2. Germline values: CDR1 MNHEY, CDR2 SVGAGI. Unmatched junction bases numbered 4, after V lost 4 bases and J lost 3 bases. The CDR3 has 15 amino acids. The CDR3 reads CASSLLAGLTDTQYF. The CDR3 DNA sequence: TGTGCCAGCAGTTTACTAGCGGGGCTAACAGATACGCAGTATTTT.

The chain carries TRBV10-3 and TRBJ2-6; D remains ambiguous. Germline CDR1 reads ENHRY; CDR2 reads SYGVKD. CDR3 length equals 17 residues. The V end lost 0 bases, the J end lost 3 bases, and 12 bases lay between the germline ends. CDR3 region: CAISESWFPVGANVLTF. CDR3 DNA sequence: TGTGCCATCAGTGAGTCCTGGTTTCCGGTTGGGGCCAACGTCCTGACTTTC.

This clone turned up a few times. The chain uses TRBV12-3 or TRBV12-4 and TRBJ2-5; 9 bases map to TRBD2. The length of the CDR3 is 13 residues. V shed 6 bases and J 5 bases; nucleotides not matched to a gene: 4. CDR3 protein: CASSLTSGETQYF. The CDR3 nucleotides read TGTGCCAGCAGCCTTACTAGCGGGGAGACCCAGTACTTC.

The gene calls are TRBV3-1 (or the pseudogene TRBV3-2) and TRBJ1-2; D is perhaps TRBD1 (5 bases). The V end lost 2 bases, the J end lost 8 bases, and 9 bases lay between the germline ends. CDR1 and CDR2 from the germline V gene are LGHDT and YNNKEL (reference sequence). The CDR3 has 12 amino acids. CDR3 protein: CASSQRQWGYTF. CDR3 sequence (DNA): TGTGCCAGCAGCCAAAGACAGTGGGGCTACACCTTC.

This chain joins TRBV5-1 and TRBJ1-2, with TRBD1 matching 7 bases. The V gene's germline CDR1 is SGHRS and CDR2 YFSETQ. J lost 4 bases, V lost 4 bases, and 13 bases had no gene match. This CDR3 is built from 16 residues. Here the CDR3 reads CASSLTTGTAIYGYTF. The DNA of the CDR3 is TGCGCCAGCAGCCTTACCACCGGGACAGCAATCTATGGCTACACCTTC. Supplemented by reference TRBV5-1 and TRBJ1-2, the full variable domain reads KAGVTQTPRYLIKTRGQQVTLSCSPISGHRSVSWYQQTPGQGLQFLFEYFSETQRNKGNFPGRFSGRQFSNSRSEMNVSTLELGDSALYLCASSLTTGTAIYGYTFGSGTRLTVV.

The rearrangement links TRBV11-2 to TRBJ1-2; 8 bases match TRBD1. Trimming at V came to 2 bases and at J to 8 bases, leaving 7 bases not matched to a gene. The CDR3 length is 14 residues. The germline gives CDR1 SGHAT, CDR2 FQNNGV. The CDR3 is CASSLTDRASGYTF. The DNA for the CDR3 is TGTGCCAGCAGCTTAACGGACAGGGCGTCCGGCTACACCTTC. The variable domain in full, with the rest retrieved from reference TRBV11-2 and TRBJ1-2, is EAGVAQSPRYKIIEKRQSVAFWCNPISGHATLYWYQQILGQGPKLLIQFQNNGVVDDSQLPKDRFSAERLKGVDSTLKIQPAKLEDSAVYLCASSLTDRASGYTFGSGTRLTVV.

This clone was picked up a small number of times. This chain connects TRBV18 to TRBJ2-7; no firm D call. V lost 3 bases and J 3 bases, leaving 9 bases between the germline ends. The germline CDR1 and CDR2 sequences are KGHSH and LQKENI. The CDR3 runs to 13 residues. For the CDR3, the DNA is TGTGCCAGCTCACCCTATGAAAGCTACGAGCAGTACGTC. This codes for CASSPYESYEQYV.

V gene TRBV2 combines with J gene TRBJ1-1, with D maybe TRBD1 (5 bases). Germline V gives CDR1 SNHLY, CDR2 FYNNEI. V was pared by 2 bases and J by 1 base, with 11 bases between. The CDR3 spans 15 residues. CDR3 residues: CASSEIVQGNTEAFF. DNA of the CDR3: TGTGCCAGCAGTGAAATCGTGCAGGGGAACACTGAAGCTTTCTTT. The full variable domain, its missing parts supplied by reference TRBV2 and TRBJ1-1, is EPEVTQTPSHQVTQMGQEVILRCVPISNHLYFYWYRQILGQKVEFLVSFYNNEISEKSEIFDDQFSVERPDGSNFTLKIRSTKLEDSAMYFCASSEIVQGNTEAFFGQGTRLTVV.

This clone appeared a single time. The V call is TRBV11-2, the J call TRBJ2-7, with 7 nucleotides matching TRBD1. The CDR3 sequence is 17 residues long. The germline CDR1 and CDR2 sequences are SGHAT and FQNNGV. V lost 4 bases and J lost 4; bases outside the gene matches: 16. CDR3 DNA: TGTGCCAGCAGCTCACCAATCGACAGGGTGCAGAAGTACGAGCAGTACTTC. Translating gives CASSSPIDRVQKYEQYF.

This sequence joins TRBV6-5 and TRBJ1-2, with 7 bases identical to TRBD1. From germline, CDR1 is MNHEY and CDR2 SVGAGI. This CDR3 has 14 amino acids. Trimming took 2 bases from V and 3 from J; bases not matched to a gene: 3. In DNA form, the CDR3 reads TGTGCCAGCAGTTACCGGGACAGAGACTATGGCTACACCTTC. Amino acid sequence: CASSYRDRDYGYTF.

The V gene is TRBV4-2, the J gene TRBJ1-2; D might be TRBD1 (6 bases). Trimming removed 0 bases at V and 4 bases at J, with 9 bases between. The germline CDR1 and CDR2 sequences are LGHNA and YNFKEQ. The CDR3 spans 14 residues. The CDR3 DNA sequence: TGTGCCAGCAGCCAAGATACAGGGAGCTATGGCTACACCTTC. It yields the protein CASSQDTGSYGYTF.

V usage is TRBV7-9 and J usage is TRBJ1-6; no firm D call. Per the germline V gene, CDR1 is SEHNR and CDR2 is FQNEAQ (reference sequence). The CDR3 length is 13 residues. V lost 5 bases to trimming and J lost 8 bases, with 10 bases between them. CDR3 sequence reads: CASSLNRDSPLHF. The CDR3 DNA sequence: TGTGCCAGCAGCCTGAACAGAGATTCACCCCTCCACTTT.

The chain combines TRBV5-1 with TRBJ2-1; 8 positions match TRBD2. Germline values: CDR1 SGHRS, CDR2 YFSETQ. The CDR3 covers 18 residues. V was pared by 3 bases and J by 1 base, with 12 bases of the junction left unmatched. As DNA, the CDR3 is TGCGCCAGCAGCTCCGGCTCTAGGGAGCGGGGGTCCTACAATGAGCAGTTCTTC. Residues: CASSSGSRERGSYNEQFF.

The CDR3 is CASSYVAGGFETQYF. The CDR3, as DNA: TGTGCCAGCAGTTACGTAGCGGGGGGTTTTGAGACCCAGTACTTC. This chain uses TRBV6-5 with TRBJ2-5, with TRBD2 matching 10 bases. Trimming at V came to 2 bases and at J to 5 bases, leaving 5 bases not matched to a gene. This CDR3 comprises 15 residues. From germline, CDR1 is MNHEY and CDR2 SVGAGI.

The V call is TRBV2, the J call TRBJ1-2; TRBD1 is a possible D gene (6 bases). The CDR3 contains 13 residues. Germline assignment: CDR1 SNHLY and CDR2 FYNNEI. V shed 3 bases and J shed 5 bases, with 10 bases lying between them. The CDR3 DNA sequence: TGTGCCAGCAGTGAGAACAGGGAATATGGCTACACCTTC. Translation: CASSENREYGYTF.

This chain connects TRBV6-5 to TRBJ2-7; D may be TRBD1 (6 bases). The length of the CDR3 is 13 residues. Per germline, CDR1 MNHEY and CDR2 SVGAGI. Trimming took off 6 bases at V and 5 bases at J, with 14 bases between the two ends. CDR3 sequence reads: CASRWPGADEQYF. As DNA, the CDR3 is TGTGCCAGCAGATGGCCAGGGGCCGACGAGCAGTACTTC.

V is TRBV6-5 and J is TRBJ2-2; 7 bases agree with TRBD1. CDR1 and CDR2 from the germline V gene are MNHEY and SVGAGI. V gave up 2 bases and J gave up 4 bases; unmatched junction bases: 7. The CDR3 is 16 amino acids. The CDR3 loop is CASSYRPGQSTGELFF. The CDR3 nucleotides read TGTGCCAGCAGTTACCGTCCGGGACAGTCCACCGGGGAGCTGTTTTTT.

The chain uses TRBV18 and TRBJ2-3, with TRBD1 matching 7 bases. The germline V gene encodes CDR1 KGHSH and CDR2 LQKENI. J was trimmed by 3 bases and V by 1 base; bases with no gene match: 4. This CDR3 region has 15 residues. The CDR3 here is CASSPLGQATDTQYF. In DNA, the CDR3 is TGTGCCAGCTCACCACTAGGACAGGCGACAGATACGCAGTATTTT.

The chain carries TRBV20-1 and TRBJ1-1; D is unresolved. The CDR3 runs to 8 residues. Germline-derived CDR1 and CDR2 are DFQATT and SNEGSKA (reference sequence). The V and J ends lost 6 bases and 7 bases respectively, with 3 bases between them. CDR3: CSAYEAFF. The CDR3, as DNA: TGCAGTGCATATGAAGCTTTCTTT.

The CDR3 sequence: CATGTGEAGELFF. The CDR3 DNA follows: TGTGCCACCGGGACAGGGGAAGCCGGGGAGCTGTTTTTT. The gene calls are TRBV10-3 and TRBJ2-2, with 10 bases aligning to TRBD1. Germline loops: CDR1 ENHRY, CDR2 SYGVKD. The CDR3 spans 13 residues. The V gene end was trimmed by 10 bases and the J gene end by 6 bases; junction bases not matched to a gene: 5.

DNA of the CDR3: TGTGCCAGTAGTATAGCCGGCGGAGTTAACTATGGCTACACCTTC. Translated: CASSIAGGVNYGYTF. The chain recombines TRBV19 with TRBJ1-2; the D is unclear. V gave up 1 base and J gave up 1 base, with 10 bases separating them. Germline-derived CDR1 and CDR2 are LNHDA and SQIVND (reference sequence). The CDR3 is 15 amino acids.